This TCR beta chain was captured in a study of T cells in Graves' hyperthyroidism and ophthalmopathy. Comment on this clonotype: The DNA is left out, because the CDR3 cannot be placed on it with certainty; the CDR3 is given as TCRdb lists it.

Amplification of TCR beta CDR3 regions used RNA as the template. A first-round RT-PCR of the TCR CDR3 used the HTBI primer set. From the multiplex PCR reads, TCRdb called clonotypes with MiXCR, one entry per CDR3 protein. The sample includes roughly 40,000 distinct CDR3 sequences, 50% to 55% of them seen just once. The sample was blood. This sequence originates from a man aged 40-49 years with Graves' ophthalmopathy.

CDR3 sequence reads: CASSIYLCSGGSSYNEQFF. The rearrangement uses TRBV25-1 and TRBJ2-1; the table's D call of TRBD2 was not tested on the DNA. Germline V gives CDR1 MGHDK, CDR2 SYGVNS. The CDR3 is 19 residues long, ends included.